This is a list of T cell receptor beta chains from one sample in a study of CXCR3-negative and CXCR3-positive naive CD8 T cells. TCRdb processed the 5' RACE reads again and assigns one entry to each CDR3 protein, with no DNA. This sample's table reports under 150,000 distinct CDR3 sequences. Sequences were obtained from naive CXCR3+ CD8+ T cells from blood. These receptors were obtained from a human donor in good health. Some clones in this sample may be carry-over from other donors' samples. Each CDR3 is given with its conserved first and last residue. Each record gives: J gene, V gene, CDR3 protein.

J gene: TRBJ2-2
V gene: TRBV15
CDR3 protein: CATYGLGNTGELFF

J gene: TRBJ1-1
V gene: TRBV4-1
CDR3 protein: CASSQVRGGGLNTEAFF

J gene: TRBJ2-7
V gene: TRBV29-1
CDR3 protein: CSVEQGGYEQYF

J gene: TRBJ1-1
V gene: TRBV13
CDR3 protein: CASSLVGATAEAFF

J gene: TRBJ2-7
V gene: TRBV14
CDR3 protein: CASSQRTGIEQYF

J gene: TRBJ2-3
V gene: TRBV7-9
CDR3 protein: CATETGADTQYF

J gene: TRBJ2-1
V gene: TRBV7-6
CDR3 protein: CASSPTGGGAWNEQFF

J gene: TRBJ2-5
V gene: TRBV12-3/TRBV12-4
CDR3 protein: CASRGLAGEETQYF

J gene: TRBJ2-5
V gene: TRBV3-1
CDR3 protein: CASSQGLTRGPQETQYF

J gene: TRBJ2-7
V gene: TRBV5-1
CDR3 protein: CASSFASGGTAYEQYF

J gene: TRBJ2-1
V gene: TRBV5-5
CDR3 protein: CASSLDETGYNEQFF

J gene: TRBJ2-1
V gene: TRBV5-1
CDR3 protein: CASSLSLAGGNEQFF

J gene: TRBJ2-1
V gene: TRBV29-1
CDR3 protein: CSVRPVGQGVGNEQFF

J gene: TRBJ2-7
V gene: TRBV2
CDR3 protein: CASSDGLVRHEQYF

J gene: TRBJ2-1
V gene: TRBV11-1
CDR3 protein: CASSPDRRYNEQFF

J gene: TRBJ2-4
V gene: TRBV7-9
CDR3 protein: CASQLANSKNIQYF

J gene: TRBJ2-4
V gene: TRBV28
CDR3 protein: CASSFYRGTLAKNIQYF

J gene: TRBJ2-2
V gene: TRBV29-1
CDR3 protein: CSVEPTNTGELFF

J gene: TRBJ2-3
V gene: TRBV7-9
CDR3 protein: CASSPWDSTDTQYF

J gene: TRBJ2-2
V gene: TRBV29-1
CDR3 protein: CSVDRQGYANTGELFF

J gene: TRBJ2-1
V gene: TRBV7-3
CDR3 protein: CASSLLGTSPYNEQFF

J gene: TRBJ2-3
V gene: TRBV27
CDR3 protein: CASSLYILERQYF

J gene: TRBJ2-7
V gene: TRBV5-6
CDR3 protein: CASSLEWQGNPGEQYF

J gene: TRBJ1-1
V gene: TRBV11-3
CDR3 protein: CASSLGFTEAFF

J gene: TRBJ1-1
V gene: TRBV4-3
CDR3 protein: CASSQDYTEAFF

J gene: TRBJ2-1
V gene: TRBV7-3
CDR3 protein: CASSPSLMTSYNEQFF

J gene: TRBJ2-7
V gene: TRBV29-1
CDR3 protein: CSVEEGQGLSYEQYF

J gene: TRBJ2-1
V gene: TRBV14
CDR3 protein: CASSQVGPILMHEQFF

J gene: TRBJ2-5
V gene: TRBV6-6
CDR3 protein: CASSWDRGRETQYF

J gene: TRBJ1-2
V gene: TRBV6-5
CDR3 protein: CASSYSIIDRGLDGYTF

J gene: TRBJ2-7
V gene: TRBV20-1
CDR3 protein: CSALWTADGEQYF

J gene: TRBJ1-4
V gene: TRBV21-1
CDR3 protein: CASTRTDFNEKLFF

J gene: TRBJ2-5
V gene: TRBV7-6
CDR3 protein: CASSHRAQETQYF

J gene: TRBJ1-1
V gene: TRBV29-1
CDR3 protein: CSVEDYRGAREEAFF

J gene: TRBJ1-1
V gene: TRBV29-1
CDR3 protein: CSVEGTGGTTEAFF

J gene: TRBJ2-7
V gene: TRBV6-5
CDR3 protein: CATREAYEQYF

J gene: TRBJ2-1
V gene: TRBV5-1
CDR3 protein: CASSLGWEQFF

J gene: TRBJ2-3
V gene: TRBV28
CDR3 protein: CASSPDSSSTDTQYF